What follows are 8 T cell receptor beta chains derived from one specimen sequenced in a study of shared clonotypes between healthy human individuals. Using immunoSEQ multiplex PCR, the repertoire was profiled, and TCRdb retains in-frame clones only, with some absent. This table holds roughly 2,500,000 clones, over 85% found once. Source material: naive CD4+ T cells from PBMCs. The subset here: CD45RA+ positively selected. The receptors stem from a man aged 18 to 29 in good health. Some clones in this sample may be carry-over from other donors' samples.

CDR3 DNA: TGTGCCATCAGTGGTGCTAGCGGGATCGACAATGAGCAGTTCTTC. Translated, it gives CAISGASGIDNEQFF. The chain combines TRBV10-3 with TRBJ2-1; TRBD2 agrees at 9 bases. Trimming removed 4 bases from V and 5 bases from J; junction bases left unmatched: 6. CDR1 and CDR2 from the germline V gene are ENHRY and SYGVKD. The CDR3 totals 15 residues.

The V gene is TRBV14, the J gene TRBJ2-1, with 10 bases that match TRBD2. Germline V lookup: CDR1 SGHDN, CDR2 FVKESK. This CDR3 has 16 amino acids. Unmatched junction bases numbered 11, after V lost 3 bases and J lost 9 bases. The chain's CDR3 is CASSHFSGRAGGEQFF. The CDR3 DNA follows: TGTGCCAGCAGCCATTTCAGCGGGAGGGCCGGAGGTGAGCAGTTCTTC.

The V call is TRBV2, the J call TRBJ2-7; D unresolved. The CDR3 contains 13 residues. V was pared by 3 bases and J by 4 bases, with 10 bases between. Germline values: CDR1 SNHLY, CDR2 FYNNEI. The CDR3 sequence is CASSDPSRYEQYF. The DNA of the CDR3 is TGTGCCAGCAGTGATCCCAGCAGGTACGAGCAGTACTTC.

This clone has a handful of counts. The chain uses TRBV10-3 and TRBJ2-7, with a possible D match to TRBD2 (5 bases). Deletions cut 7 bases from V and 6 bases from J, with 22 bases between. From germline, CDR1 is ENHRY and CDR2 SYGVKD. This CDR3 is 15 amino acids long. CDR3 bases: TGTGCCATCACCTCAAACCCCAGCGGTCTTGGCGAGCAGTACTTC. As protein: CAITSNPSGLGEQYF.

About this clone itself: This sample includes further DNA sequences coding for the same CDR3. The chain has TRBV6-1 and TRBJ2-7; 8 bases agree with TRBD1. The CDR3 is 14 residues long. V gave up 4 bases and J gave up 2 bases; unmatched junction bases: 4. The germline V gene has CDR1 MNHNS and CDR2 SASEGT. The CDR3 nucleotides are TGTGCCAGCAGTGGGGCAGGGGGCCCCTACGAGCAGTACTTC. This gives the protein CASSGAGGPYEQYF.

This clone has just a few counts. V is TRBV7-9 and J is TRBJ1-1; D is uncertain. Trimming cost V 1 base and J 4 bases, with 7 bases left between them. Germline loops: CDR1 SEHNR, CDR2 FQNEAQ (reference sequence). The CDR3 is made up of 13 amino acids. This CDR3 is CASSLDRGTEAFF. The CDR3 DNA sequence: TGTGCCAGCAGCTTAGATCGTGGCACTGAAGCTTTCTTT.

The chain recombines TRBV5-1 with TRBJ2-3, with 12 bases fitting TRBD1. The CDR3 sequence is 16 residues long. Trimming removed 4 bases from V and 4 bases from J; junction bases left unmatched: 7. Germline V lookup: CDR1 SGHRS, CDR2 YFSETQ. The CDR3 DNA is TGCGCCAGCAGCAAGTCCCGGGACAGGGGGCCAGATACGCAGTATTTT. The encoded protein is CASSKSRDRGPDTQYF. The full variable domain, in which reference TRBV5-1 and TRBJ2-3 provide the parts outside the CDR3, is KAGVTQTPRYLIKTRGQQVTLSCSPISGHRSVSWYQQTPGQGLQFLFEYFSETQRNKGNFPGRFSGRQFSNSRSEMNVSTLELGDSALYLCASSKSRDRGPDTQYFGPGTRLTVL.

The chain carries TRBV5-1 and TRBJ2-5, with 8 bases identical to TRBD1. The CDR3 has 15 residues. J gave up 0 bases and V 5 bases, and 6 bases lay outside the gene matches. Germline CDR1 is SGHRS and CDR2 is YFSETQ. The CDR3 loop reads CASRGRTGYQETQYF. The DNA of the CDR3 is TGCGCCAGCAGGGGCAGGACAGGGTACCAAGAGACCCAGTACTTC.